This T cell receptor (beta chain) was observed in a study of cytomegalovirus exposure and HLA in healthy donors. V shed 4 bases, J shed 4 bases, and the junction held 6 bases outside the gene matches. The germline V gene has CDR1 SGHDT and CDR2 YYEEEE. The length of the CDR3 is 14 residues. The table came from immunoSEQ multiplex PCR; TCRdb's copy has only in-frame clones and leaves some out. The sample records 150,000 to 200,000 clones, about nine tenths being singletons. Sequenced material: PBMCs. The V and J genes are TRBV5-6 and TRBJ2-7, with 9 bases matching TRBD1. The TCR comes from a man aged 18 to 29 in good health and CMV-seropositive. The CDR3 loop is CASSAPGQGYEQYF. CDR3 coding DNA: TGTGCCAGCAGCGCCCCGGGACAGGGATACGAGCAGTACTTC.